This T cell receptor (beta chain) was identified in a study of shared clonotypes between healthy human individuals. General study points: The study sampled only blood, and tissue repertoires likely differ. Sorted-subset sequencing was shown by rarefaction to be incomplete despite large depth. Among the subsets, naive ones generally showed larger estimated richness than memory ones.

Here immunoSEQ multiplex PCR was the method, and the copy in TCRdb shows in-frame clones only, minus some. The data show some 900,000 clones, with around three quarters seen just once and 1.5% held by the top ten. With respect to this clone: Antigen: not known.

The CDR3 loop spans 13 amino acids. The germline V and J ends were trimmed by 7 bases and 2 bases, with 8 bases remaining between them. CDR1 and CDR2 (germline): MNHNS, SASEGT. What was sequenced was memory CD4+ T cells sorted from blood. Stated subset: CD45RA-negative fraction. This TCR was sampled from a man younger than 30 in good health. The chain joins TRBV6-1 to TRBJ2-2; maybe TRBD2 (6 bases). As DNA, the CDR3 is TGTGCCAGCAAGGGACTTAACACCGGGGAGCTGTTTTTT. The encoded protein is CASKGLNTGELFF.